Listed below are T cell receptor beta chains from one sample, sequenced in a study of siplizumab effects on memory and regulatory T cells. The repertoire was sequenced with immunoSEQ multiplex PCR; TCRdb's copy has only in-frame clones and lacks some. The data contain approximately 110,000 clones, 90% to 95% of them singletons. The sample taken for sequencing was Tregs sorted from blood. Receptors originate from a human donor in good health. Both conserved end residues are part of each CDR3. Fields, in order: V gene, clone size, D gene, J gene, CDR3 DNA, CDR3 protein. The D gene is left open where the match is weak. Some rows mark clone size as missing; the rest say once, few, many or name a class of expanded clone.

TRBV7-2,.,.,TRBJ1-1,TGTGCCAGCAGCTTAGCGTGGCGGGGGACTGAAGCTTTCTTT,CASSLAWRGTEAFF
TRBV5-1,.,.,TRBJ1-2,TGCGCCAGCAGCTTGGGAGAGAATGGCTACACCTTC,CASSLGENGYTF
TRBV5-1,.,.,TRBJ2-1,TGCGCCAGCAGCTTGGAGGGTTCTACCCCCAATGAGCAGTTCTTC,CASSLEGSTPNEQFF
TRBV20-1,.,.,TRBJ2-7,TGCAGTGCCAGGGGACCCTACGAGCAGTACTTC,CSARGPYEQYF
TRBV21-1,.,.,TRBJ1-2,TGTGCCAGCAGCAATGGGCAGGGGGCTGACTATGGCTACACCTTC,CASSNGQGADYGYTF
TRBV5-4,.,TRBD2,TRBJ2-3,TGTGCCAGCAGCGAGGGACTAGCAGGCACAGATACGCAGTATTTT,CASSEGLAGTDTQYF
TRBV4-2,.,.,TRBJ1-4,TGTGCCAGCAGCCAAGCCAGGGTGTTGATTTTT,CASSQARVLIF
TRBV19,.,.,TRBJ2-7,TGTGCCAGTAGTATGGGGCGGACTCGGGAGCAGTACTTC,CASSMGRTREQYF
TRBV4-1,.,.,TRBJ2-7,TGCGCCAGCAGCATATTCCACGCCAGCACCTACGAGCAGTACTTC,CASSIFHASTYEQYF
TRBV29-1,.,.,TRBJ1-5,TGCAGCGTGTCCCTTTCCGTTGGGAGCAATCAGCCCCAGCATTTT,CSVSLSVGSNQPQHF
TRBV6-6,.,.,TRBJ2-5,TGTGCCAGCAGTCAGACACAACTTGAGGGGACCCAGTACTTC,CASSQTQLEGTQYF
TRBV18,.,.,TRBJ2-3,TGTGCCAGCTCACTACTAGAAAAGAGAGATACGCAGTATTTT,CASSLLEKRDTQYF
TRBV5-1,.,TRBD2,TRBJ2-2,TGCGCCAGCAGCTTCGTAGCGGGAGATTCGACCGGGGAGCTGTTTTTT,CASSFVAGDSTGELFF
TRBV10-3,.,.,TRBJ2-7,TGTGCCATCAGTGAGTCTGTGAGGGCCTACGAGCAGTACTTC,CAISESVRAYEQYF
TRBV5-1,.,.,TRBJ2-1,TGCGCCAGCAGCTTGGACGGCAGCTACAATGAGCAGTTCTTC,CASSLDGSYNEQFF
TRBV5-1,once,.,TRBJ2-4,TGCGCCAGCAGCACCTGGGGCGGTTTGGCCAAAAACATTCAGTACTTC,CASSTWGGLAKNIQYF
TRBV6-6,.,.,TRBJ2-7,TGTGCCAGCAGTGCACCACAGGGATCCTACGAGCAGTACTTC,CASSAPQGSYEQYF
TRBV18,.,.,TRBJ2-2,TGTGCCAGCTCACCATGGGGGGAGAACACCGGGGAGCTGTTTTTT,CASSPWGENTGELFF
TRBV7-9,once,TRBD1,TRBJ1-2,TGTGCCAGCAGCCTTCAGGGGGGCTATGGCTACACCTTC,CASSLQGGYGYTF
TRBV10-1,few,.,TRBJ2-7,TGCGCCAGCAGTGAAAGGACAGTCGGGGAGCAGTACTTC,CASSERTVGEQYF
TRBV18,once,TRBD2,TRBJ2-7,TGTGCCAGCTCAGCCGGGGGGGAGCAGTACTTC,CASSAGGEQYF
TRBV5-1,.,.,TRBJ2-6,TGCGCCAGCAGCCTCCCCTCTGGGGCCAACGTCCTGACTTTC,CASSLPSGANVLTF
TRBV9,.,TRBD1,TRBJ2-2,TGTGCCAGCAGCGTGTACAGGGGGGCGAACACCGGGGAGCTGTTTTTT,CASSVYRGANTGELFF
TRBV5-1,.,TRBD1,TRBJ1-6,TGCGCCAGCAGCTTGGGGAGTGGGGGACAGGCCGGATCACCCCTCCACTTT,CASSLGSGGQAGSPLHF
TRBV6-5,.,TRBD1,TRBJ2-5,TGTGCCACTTCGTGGCAGGGGGTAAGGGAGACCCAGTACTTC,CATSWQGVRETQYF
TRBV18,.,TRBD2,TRBJ2-3,TGTGCCAGCTCACCAAAGCGGGAGCGTAGCACAGATACGCAGTATTTT,CASSPKRERSTDTQYF
TRBV7-9,.,TRBD2,TRBJ2-1,TGTGCCAGCAGCCTGACTAGCGGGAGGGCCGGGGGGTTCTTC,CASSLTSGRAGGFF
TRBV7-3,.,.,TRBJ1-1,TGTGCCAGCAGCTTTATATACACTGAAGCTTTCTTT,CASSFIYTEAFF
TRBV30,.,.,TRBJ2-7,TGTGCCTGGGGGCCTAGGGATCCGGAGCAGTACTTC,CAWGPRDPEQYF
TRBV7-2,.,TRBD1,TRBJ2-2,TGTGCCAGCAGCCTACTGACCCTTACAGGGGGCCCTAAGGAGCTGTTTTTT,CASSLLTLTGGPKELFF
TRBV5-4,.,TRBD2,TRBJ2-3,TGTGCCAGCAGCTATCAACTAAGCGGGACCGCCACAGATACGCAGTATTTT,CASSYQLSGTATDTQYF
TRBV5-6,.,.,TRBJ2-7,TGTGCCAGCAGCCTTCGGACCGGGTGGTACTTC,CASSLRTGWYF
TRBV6-1,.,.,TRBJ2-7,TGTGCCAGCAACGCAGTCTCCTACGAGCAGTACTTC,CASNAVSYEQYF
TRBV11-3,.,.,TRBJ1-1,TGTGCCAGCAGCTTTATAGGGTCCACTGAAGCTTTCTTT,CASSFIGSTEAFF
TRBV2,.,TRBD1,TRBJ1-2,TGTGCCAGCAGTGAAGAGGGGGCCCGCACCTTC,CASSEEGARTF
TRBV5-6,.,.,TRBJ1-3,TGTGCCAGCAGCTTGAGCGGAAACACCATATATTTT,CASSLSGNTIYF
TRBV5-6,.,.,TRBJ1-1,TGTGCCAGCAGGCCCCGACCGGGTGGCGGACTGAGGAACACTGAAGCTTTCTTT,CASRPRPGGGLRNTEAFF
TRBV5-4,.,.,TRBJ1-3,TGTGCCAGCAGTAAACTGGCTGGAAACACCATATATTTT,CASSKLAGNTIYF
TRBV10-3,.,TRBD2,TRBJ2-1,TGTGCCATCAGTGAGCTTATGGGACTAGCGGGAGTAAATGAGCAGTTCTTC,CAISELMGLAGVNEQFF
TRBV7-9,.,.,TRBJ2-5,TGTGCCAGCAGCAAAAACGAAGGAGAGACCCAGTACTTC,CASSKNEGETQYF
TRBV7-2,.,.,TRBJ1-5,TGTGCCAGCAGCTTACGGACCAATCAGCCCCAGCATTTT,CASSLRTNQPQHF
TRBV9,.,.,TRBJ2-7,TGTGCCAGCAGCGTAAGAGGGGGCTACGAGCAGTACTTC,CASSVRGGYEQYF
TRBV7-2,once,.,TRBJ1-2,TGTGCCAGCAGCTTATCCGCCTATGGCTACACCTTC,CASSLSAYGYTF